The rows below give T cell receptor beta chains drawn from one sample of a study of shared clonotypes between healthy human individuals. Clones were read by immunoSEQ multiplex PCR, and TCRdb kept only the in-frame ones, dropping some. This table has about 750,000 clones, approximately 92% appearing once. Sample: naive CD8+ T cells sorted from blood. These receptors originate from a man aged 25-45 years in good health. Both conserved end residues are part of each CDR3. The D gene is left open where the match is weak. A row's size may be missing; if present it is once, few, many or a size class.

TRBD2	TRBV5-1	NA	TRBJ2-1	TGCGCCAGCAGTACTAGCGGAAGGGGGGCCTACAATGAGCAGTTCTTC	CASSTSGRGAYNEQFF
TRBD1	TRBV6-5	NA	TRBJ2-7	TGTGCCAGCAGTTCCCTACAGGGGAACGAGCAGTACTTC	CASSSLQGNEQYF
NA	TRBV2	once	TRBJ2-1	TGTGCCAGCAGTGAAGACAACCCCGGGACGACTTACAATGAGCAGTTCTTC	CASSEDNPGTTYNEQFF
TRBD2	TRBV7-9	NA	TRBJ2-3	TGTGCCAGCAGCTTACCCCCACTAGCGGGGTACACAGATACGCAGTATTTT	CASSLPPLAGYTDTQYF
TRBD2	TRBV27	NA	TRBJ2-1	TGTGCCAGCAGTAGACTAACTGCCCTCAGCGGGAGAGAGGTCAATGAGCAGTTCTTC	CASSRLTALSGREVNEQFF
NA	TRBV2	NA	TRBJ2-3	TGTGCCAGCAGTGAATTAGGCGGGGGCATTTCGGATACGCAGTATTTT	CASSELGGGISDTQYF
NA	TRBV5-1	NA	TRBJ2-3	TGCGCCAGCAGTCCTCAAGGGAGAGTCCGTACAGATACGCAGTATTTT	CASSPQGRVRTDTQYF
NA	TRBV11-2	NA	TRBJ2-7	TGTGCCAGCAGCTTTGAATCAGGGTATTACGAGCAGTACTTC	CASSFESGYYEQYF
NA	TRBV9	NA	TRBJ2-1	TGTGCCAGCAGCGTTCACGGGAGTGGTAGCGATGAGCAGTTCTTC	CASSVHGSGSDEQFF
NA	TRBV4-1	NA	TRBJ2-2	TGCGCCAGCACACCTCAGGGTGAAACGAACACCGGGGAGCTGTTTTTT	CASTPQGETNTGELFF
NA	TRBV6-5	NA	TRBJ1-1	TGTGCCAGCAGTTTGATGAGACCGCCGAACACTGAAGCTTTCTTT	CASSLMRPPNTEAFF
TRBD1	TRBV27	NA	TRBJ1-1	TGTGCCAGCAGTGCCACAGGGGGCGCGTTCCTGACTGAAGCTTTCTTT	CASSATGGAFLTEAFF
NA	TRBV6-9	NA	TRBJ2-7	TGTGCCAGCAGTCTTACCTGGGGTAGGTCGTCGCACAAGCAGTACTTC	CASSLTWGRSSHKQYF
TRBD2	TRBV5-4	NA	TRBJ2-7	TGTGCCAGCAGCTCGGGACTAGCGGGAGGAATAACCCCCTATGACAGCGAGCAGTACTTC	CASSSGLAGGITPYDSEQYF
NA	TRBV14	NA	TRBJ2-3	TGTGCCAGCAGCCAAGATTCGGGGGATGCCGAGCCGCAGTATTTT	CASSQDSGDAEPQYF